The T cell receptor (beta chain) described here comes from a study of cytomegalovirus exposure and HLA in healthy donors. In the study overall: Genetic ancestry analysis placed over 75% of the roughly 400 donors that were genotyped in the Caucasian-associated cluster. Overall study findings and caveats: Analysis performed later showed TCR beta chains linked to HLA being more clonally expanded than equally common others.

13 Jbeta primers and 60 Vbeta primers were used for the PCR. Repertoires were generated with immunoSEQ multiplex PCR, while TCRdb's copy carries only in-frame clones and drops some. This sample yields about 35,000 clones, of which 90% are seen a single time; less than 3.5% belongs to the top ten. As for this clone: What it binds is unknown.

This CDR3 region has 16 residues. Trimming at V came to 3 bases and at J to 1 base, leaving 9 bases not matched to a gene. Germline V gene lookup returns CDR1 SGHRS and CDR2 YFSETQ. The genes are TRBV5-1 and TRBJ2-7; the match to TRBD2 covers 8 bases. Sequencing input: PBMCs. The TCR sequence derives from a woman between 18 and 29 years old in good health and CMV-seronegative. The CDR3 protein is CASSYNGREVSYEQYF. In nucleotides, the CDR3 is TGCGCCAGCAGCTACAATGGGCGGGAGGTGTCCTACGAGCAGTACTTC.